This T cell receptor (beta chain) was identified in a study of blood T cell repertoires in COVID-19. Study overall: Spain, Italy and the United States supplied samples that represented acute and convalescent COVID-19. PBMCs, B-cell-depleted T cells, or T cells provided the cDNA or gDNA that made up the material.

Per the authors' pipeline: Reference gene primer amplification in the assay estimated nucleated cell counts. Produced via immunoSEQ multiplex PCR; TCRdb's table is partial and in-frame only. From that table come the V and J calls and clone size; the DNA was used to work out D and trimming. Among some 42,000 clones listed, about 82% were seen once. The length of the CDR3 is 16 residues. Trimming removed 2 bases from V and 0 bases from J, with 10 bases in between. In germline, CDR1 is MDHEN, CDR2 SYDVKM. The chain combines TRBV28 with TRBJ1-4; a possible D gene is TRBD1 (6 bases). The origin of this receptor is a man aged 45-60 years with active COVID-19. Sample: peripheral blood. The CDR3 DNA reads as TGTGCCAGCAGTTTAGGACAGACTTCAACTAATGAAAAACTGTTTTTT. As protein: CASSLGQTSTNEKLFF. Complete variable domain (other parts from reference TRBV28 and TRBJ1-4): DVKVTQSSRYLVKRTGEKVFLECVQDMDHENMFWYRQDPGLGLRLIYFSYDVKMKEKGDIPEGYSVSREKKERFSLILESASTNQTSMYLCASSLGQTSTNEKLFFGSGTQLSVL.